This T cell receptor beta chain is from a study of human T cells and chemical hapten exposure. Looking at the study overall: Each patient's scalp received weekly diphenylcyclopropenone throughout the approximately 24-week study.

MiXCR was run by TCRdb on the RACE reads, yielding one entry per CDR3 protein. The table lists 350,000 to 400,000 distinct CDR3 sequences, more than 4.5% of them singletons. Time point denoted: pre-sensitization, week 0. Stated treatment: therapeutic diphenylcyclopropenone sensitization with weekly scalp DPC. V dropped 4 bases and J dropped 5; count of bases not matched to a gene: 2. CDR3 size: 13 residues. The germline CDR1 and CDR2 sequences are MGHRA and YSYEKL. This specimen consisted of whole blood, obtained in connection with sensitization to the hapten diphenylcyclopropenone (DPC). The genes are TRBV4-1 and TRBJ2-7; 10 bases align to TRBD1. This clonotype originated in a woman between 45 and 65 years old with alopecia areata. Some clones in this sample may be carry-over from other donors' samples. The chain's CDR3 is CASSRGTGDEQYF. For the CDR3, the DNA is TGCGCCAGCAGCCGGGGGACAGGGGACGAGCAGTACTTC.